A single sample is the source of the 17 T cell receptor beta chains below, sequenced in a study of blood T cell repertoires in COVID-19. Clones were sequenced by immunoSEQ multiplex PCR, and TCRdb holds only the in-frame ones, with some missing. The table has about 49,000 clones, 93% seen once. Sequencing was done on a sample of peripheral blood. Source of these receptors: a man between 60 and 75 years old with COVID-19, enrolled during active disease.

The chain employs TRBV7-3 and TRBJ2-3; 8 bases match TRBD2. Trimming at V came to 1 base and at J to 4 bases, leaving 7 bases not matched to a gene. Germline values: CDR1 SGHTA, CDR2 FQGTGA. The CDR3 is 16 amino acids. CDR3 DNA: TGTGCCAGCAGCTTAAAGGGGACTAGTCTCGCAGATACGCAGTATTTT. It specifies CASSLKGTSLADTQYF.

The gene calls are TRBV5-1 and TRBJ1-1; D is perhaps TRBD1 (5 bases). In germline, CDR1 is SGHRS, CDR2 YFSETQ. The CDR3 contains 17 residues. The V end lost 5 bases, the J end lost 3 bases, and 23 bases lay between the germline ends. The CDR3 loop reads CASSRGGTAVYYTEAFF. Here the CDR3 DNA reads TGCGCCAGCAGTCGGGGGGGTACAGCCGTTTATTACACTGAAGCTTTCTTT.

The genes are TRBV6-6 and TRBJ2-5; 8 bases align to TRBD1. The CDR3 sequence is 16 residues long. Trimming removed 3 bases from V and 2 bases from J; junction bases left unmatched: 8. The germline CDR1 and CDR2 sequences are MNHNY and SVGAGI (reference sequence). CDR3 protein: CASSYDDRGVQETQYF. Written as DNA, the CDR3 is TGTGCCAGCAGTTATGATGACAGGGGTGTACAAGAGACCCAGTACTTC.

This clone was detected once. The rearrangement joins TRBV19 to TRBJ1-3, with TRBD1 identical over 7 bases. The J segment lost 5 bases and the V segment lost 0 bases, leaving 7 bases of the junction unmatched. In germline, CDR1 is LNHDA, CDR2 SQIVND (reference sequence). The CDR3 extends over 16 amino acids. CDR3 DNA: TGTGCCAGTAGTATAGACAACAGGGGAGTGAGAAACACCATATATTTT. Its translation: CASSIDNRGVRNTIYF.

CDR3 residues: CASSIWTAGELFF. The CDR3 DNA reads as TGTGCCAGTAGTATATGGACAGCCGGGGAGCTGTTTTTT. The genes are TRBV19 and TRBJ2-2; tentative D call: TRBD1 (6 bases). The ends were cut back, 2 bases at V and 6 bases at J, with 7 bases in the middle. Per germline, CDR1 LNHDA and CDR2 SQIVND (reference sequence). This CDR3 is built from 13 residues.

The rearrangement links TRBV6-2 or TRBV6-3 to TRBJ2-7; D unresolved. Trimming shortened V by 3 bases and J by 3 bases, and 9 bases separated the two germline ends. Germline CDR1 MNHEY, CDR2 SVGEGT. The CDR3 covers 13 residues. CDR3 amino acids: CASSYLADYEQYF. CDR3 coding DNA: TGTGCCAGCAGTTATTTGGCGGACTACGAGCAGTACTTC.

The chain joins TRBV6-1 to TRBJ2-5, with 7 bases that match TRBD2. Germline assignment: CDR1 MNHNS and CDR2 SASEGT. This CDR3 contains 15 residues. J lost 3 bases, V lost 3 bases, and 7 bases had no gene match. The CDR3, as DNA: TGTGCCAGCAGTGAGCCAGGGCGGGGGAAAGAGACCCAGTACTTC. It encodes CASSEPGRGKETQYF.

As for this clone: An end of the junction differs from the germline gene, which may be a read error. The V and J genes are TRBV7-7 and TRBJ2-1; D call uncertain. Germline CDR1 is SSHAT and CDR2 is FNYEAQ (reference sequence). The CDR3 spans 15 residues. For the CDR3, the DNA is TGTGCTAGCAGCTTAGAGAGGAGCTCCTACAATGAGCAGTTCTTC. Translating it yields CASSLERSSYNEQFF.

The rearrangement uses TRBV2 and TRBJ2-2; weak D call: TRBD2 (5 bases). Trimming shortened V by 6 bases and J by 4 bases, and 15 bases separated the two germline ends. The CDR3 length is 15 residues. Germline V lookup: CDR1 SNHLY, CDR2 FYNNEI. The CDR3 DNA sequence: TGTGCCAGCAGGTCGTCGAACCGGGGCACCGGGGAGCTGTTTTTT. Its protein product is CASRSSNRGTGELFF.

The gene calls are TRBV2 and TRBJ1-3; TRBD1 matches at 8 bases. V lost 5 bases, J lost 2 bases, and 5 bases stayed unmatched. This CDR3 has 15 amino acids. The germline V gene encodes CDR1 SNHLY and CDR2 FYNNEI. The CDR3 spells CASSMDRVPGNTIYF. CDR3 DNA: TGTGCCAGCAGTATGGACAGGGTGCCTGGAAACACCATATATTTT.

The V gene is TRBV5-8, the J gene TRBJ1-5; no firm D call. V lost 2 bases and J 0 bases, leaving 15 bases between the germline ends. The CDR3 is made up of 17 amino acids. Germline CDR1 and CDR2: SGHTS and YDEGEE. This chain's CDR3 is CASSLRTGSDSNQPQHF. The CDR3 DNA sequence: TGTGCCAGCAGCTTAAGGACTGGCTCGGATAGCAATCAGCCCCAGCATTTT.

This chain uses TRBV28 with TRBJ1-3, with D tentatively TRBD1 (5 bases). The germline gives CDR1 MDHEN, CDR2 SYDVKM. V was clipped by 5 bases and J by 2 bases, with 16 bases between them. The CDR3 is 16 amino acids. CDR3 region: CASSASAGAAGNTIYF. The DNA of the CDR3 is TGTGCCAGCAGTGCCTCGGCTGGGGCAGCTGGAAACACCATATATTTT.

The chain employs TRBV7-2 and TRBJ1-3; TRBD1 aligns across 7 bases. V lost 2 bases and J lost 4; bases outside the gene matches: 5. The CDR3 consists of 15 residues. In germline, CDR1 is SGHTA, CDR2 FQGNSA. For the CDR3, the DNA is TGTGCCAGCAGCTTACAGGGGGTATCGGGAAACACCATATATTTT. It encodes CASSLQGVSGNTIYF.

The chain uses TRBV6-4 and TRBJ2-3; 10 nucleotides agree with TRBD2. CDR3 length: 16 residues. Germline values: CDR1 MRHNA, CDR2 SNTAGT. V dropped 2 bases and J dropped 4; count of bases not matched to a gene: 6. DNA of the CDR3: TGTGCCAGCAGTGACCACAGCGGGGGGGTAGCAGATACGCAGTATTTT. Translated, it gives CASSDHSGGVADTQYF.

The rearrangement links TRBV5-1 to TRBJ2-1; TRBD2 agrees at 11 bases. CDR3 length: 17 amino acids. Looked up from germline, CDR1 is SGHRS and CDR2 is YFSETQ. J lost 8 bases, V lost 2 bases, and 12 bases had no gene match. The CDR3 protein is CASSLDPIAGGMYEQFF. DNA of the CDR3: TGCGCCAGCAGCTTAGACCCGATAGCGGGGGGGATGTATGAGCAGTTCTTC.

This clone has just one count. The J gene is TRBJ1-2, the V gene TRBV5-6, with 8 bases aligning to TRBD1. The V and J ends lost 1 base and 8 bases, in that order; junction bases with no gene match: 7. This CDR3 contains 14 residues. Germline V gene lookup returns CDR1 SGHDT and CDR2 YYEEEE. CDR3 amino acids: CASSLRRQGYGYTF. The DNA of the CDR3 is TGTGCCAGCAGCTTGCGACGACAGGGGTACGGCTACACCTTC.

J is TRBJ2-7 and V is TRBV28; weak D call: TRBD2 (6 bases). Per germline, CDR1 MDHEN and CDR2 SYDVKM. V shed 5 bases and J shed 6 bases, with 20 bases lying between them. The CDR3 sequence is 15 residues long. The CDR3: CASSPDTLYGGEQYF. The CDR3 coding sequence is TGTGCCAGCAGTCCGGACACTCTTTACGGGGGCGAGCAGTACTTC.